This T cell receptor beta chain was sequenced for a study of T cell responses to AZD1222 COVID-19 vaccine. General observations from the study: Spike-specific TCR breadth rose after two AZD1222 doses, and depth rose as well. Close to half of spike-specific TCRs reportedly recognize unmutated variant regions. The study identified only five or six AZD1222 recipients as seropositive at baseline.

Germline-derived CDR1 and CDR2 are DFQATT and SNEGSKA (reference sequence). This CDR3 is 10 amino acids long. Trimming stripped 3 bases from V and 4 bases from J, with 3 bases between. Generated by immunoSEQ multiplex PCR, the TCRdb table keeps only in-frame clones and is missing some. The sample holds 150,000 to 190,000 clones, about 88% seen once. Remarks on this clone: Its target is not known.

This sequence joins TRBV20-1 and TRBJ2-5; the D is unclear. Specimen: peripheral blood, collected after recovery from COVID-19. This receptor was taken from an adult who had recovered from COVID-19. The DNA of the CDR3 is TGCAGTGCTAGGTCAGAGACCCAGTACTTC. Its translation: CSARSETQYF.